These T cell receptor beta chains were read from a single sample in a study of spatial heterogeneity in lung cancer. TCRdb used MiXCR to reprocess the 5' RACE reads, holding one entry per CDR3 protein. This sample has about 900 distinct CDR3 sequences, with more than 30% found just once. Sample: lung tumor tissue, taken at surgery. The source is a female donor with early-stage non-small cell lung cancer. Each CDR3 is given with its conserved first and last residue. A D gene is named only where the DNA matches it firmly. Clone size appears in some rows only: once, few, many, or a class for an expanded clone.

clone_size	j_call	d_call	v_call	cdr3_aa	cdr3_nt
medium-sized	TRBJ1-2	-	TRBV2	CASQPQDDYGYTF	TGTGCCAGCCAGCCCCAGGACGATTATGGCTACACCTTC
large	TRBJ2-7	TRBD2	TRBV6-5	CASRLAGEVEQYF	TGTGCCAGCAGGCTAGCGGGAGAGGTCGAGCAGTACTTC
-	TRBJ2-6	-	TRBV12-3/TRBV12-4	CASSQRAGANVLTF	TGTGCCAGCAGCCAACGGGCTGGGGCCAACGTCCTGACTTTC
large	TRBJ2-1	TRBD2	TRBV15	CATSREREVSYNEQFF	TGTGCCACCAGCAGAGAGCGGGAGGTATCCTACAATGAGCAGTTCTTC
-	TRBJ2-6	-	TRBV6-2/TRBV6-3	CASSYPPGVSGANVLTF	TGTGCCAGCAGTTACCCCCCGGGGGTCTCTGGGGCCAACGTCCTGACTTTC
-	TRBJ2-1	-	TRBV7-2	CASSLPTTPIKQFF	TGTGCCAGCAGCTTACCGACTACACCCATTAAGCAGTTCTTC
-	TRBJ2-2	TRBD1	TRBV9	CASSVQRDRDNTGELFF	TGTGCCAGCAGCGTCCAAAGGGACAGGGACAACACCGGGGAGCTGTTTTTT
-	TRBJ2-1	-	TRBV28	CASRVQGPSYNEQFF	TGTGCCAGCAGGGTACAGGGACCCTCCTACAATGAGCAGTTCTTC
-	TRBJ2-1	-	TRBV7-2	CASSFRLTGVYNEQFF	TGTGCCAGCAGCTTCCGGTTAACGGGGGTTTACAATGAGCAGTTCTTC
-	TRBJ2-3	-	TRBV7-3	CASSPGQSTDTQYF	TGTGCCAGCAGCCCAGGACAGAGCACAGATACGCAGTATTTT
medium-sized	TRBJ2-4	-	TRBV6-2/TRBV6-3	CASVGIAKNIQYF	TGTGCCAGCGTAGGAATAGCCAAAAACATTCAGTACTTC
medium-sized	TRBJ2-1	TRBD1	TRBV9	CASSAGQGTGVEQFF	TGTGCCAGCAGCGCGGGACAGGGGACAGGTGTTGAGCAGTTCTTC
medium-sized	TRBJ1-6	-	TRBV7-9	CASSWGGNSPLHF	TGTGCCAGCAGCTGGGGGGGAAATTCACCCCTCCACTTT
-	TRBJ2-1	TRBD2	TRBV7-9	CASSRRLASYNEQFF	TGTGCCAGCAGCCGCCGACTAGCCTCCTACAATGAGCAGTTCTTC
large	TRBJ2-7	TRBD2	TRBV28	CASSRLAGSSYEQYF	TGTGCCAGCAGCAGACTAGCGGGGAGCTCCTACGAGCAGTACTTC
-	TRBJ1-3	-	TRBV7-8	CASSLDSTGNTIYF	TGTGCCAGCAGCTTAGACTCAACGGGAAACACCATATATTTT
-	TRBJ2-1	-	TRBV6-2/TRBV6-3	CASSPHVGRTTVYNEQFF	TGTGCCAGCAGTCCACATGTGGGCCGGACTACAGTTTACAATGAGCAGTTCTTC
-	TRBJ1-1	-	TRBV19	CASTPDSMNTEAFF	TGTGCCAGTACCCCGGACAGTATGAACACTGAAGCTTTCTTT
hyperexpanded	TRBJ2-4	-	TRBV11-2	CASSLALEVVKNIQYF	TGTGCCAGCAGCTTAGCCCTAGAAGTGGTCAAAAACATTCAGTACTTC
-	TRBJ2-3	-	TRBV4-1	CASAPPGTDTQYF	TGCGCCAGCGCCCCCCCGGGCACAGATACGCAGTATTTT
-	TRBJ2-3	-	TRBV9	CASSLMERVSTDTQYF	TGTGCCAGCAGCCTTATGGAAAGGGTCAGCACAGATACGCAGTATTTT
-	TRBJ2-4	-	TRBV28	CASSSNMGAKNIQYF	TGTGCCAGCAGTTCGAACATGGGAGCCAAAAACATTCAGTACTTC
-	TRBJ2-1	-	TRBV6-2/TRBV6-3	CASSYRANEQFF	TGTGCCAGCAGTTATAGAGCCAATGAGCAGTTCTTC
-	TRBJ1-2	-	TRBV20-1	CSAPRTESYTF	TGCAGTGCTCCGCGGACAGAATCCTACACCTTC
-	TRBJ1-3	TRBD1	TRBV20-1	CSAHTRGHGNTIYF	TGCAGTGCTCACACCAGGGGGCATGGAAACACCATATATTTT
few	TRBJ1-1	-	TRBV7-9	CASSLSVGTEAFF	TGTGCCAGCAGCTTAAGCGTCGGAACTGAAGCTTTCTTT
-	TRBJ1-5	-	TRBV4-1	CASSQGGNQPQHF	TGCGCCAGCAGCCAAGGTGGCAATCAGCCCCAGCATTTT
-	TRBJ1-6	TRBD1	TRBV7-2	CASSLEQGAYNSPLHF	TGTGCCAGCAGCTTAGAACAGGGGGCGTATAATTCACCCCTCCACTTT
medium-sized	TRBJ2-7	TRBD2	TRBV6-2/TRBV6-3	CASTNLQGLADYEQYF	TGTGCCAGCACCAACCTTCAGGGACTAGCCGATTACGAGCAGTACTTC
-	TRBJ2-7	-	TRBV6-6	CASSYSRSGEQYF	TGTGCCAGCAGTTACTCGAGAAGCGGCGAGCAGTACTTC
-	TRBJ2-7	-	TRBV5-6	CASSLGPPQGSSSYEQYF	TGTGCCAGCAGCTTGGGCCCCCCGCAGGGGTCGAGCTCCTACGAGCAGTACTTC
large	TRBJ1-2	-	TRBV27	CASSSFQGYGYTF	TGTGCCAGCAGTTCCTTCCAAGGCTATGGCTACACCTTC
-	TRBJ2-3	-	TRBV20-1	CSAGTTFTDTQYF	TGCAGTGCTGGGACGACTTTCACAGATACGCAGTATTTT
large	TRBJ2-1	-	TRBV7-8	CASSPPRRVPWYNEQFF	TGTGCCAGCAGCCCACCCAGGCGGGTCCCGTGGTACAATGAGCAGTTCTTC
large	TRBJ1-1	-	TRBV10-2	CASMQREAEAFF	TGCGCCAGCATGCAAAGGGAAGCTGAAGCTTTCTTT